The rows below give T cell receptor beta chains drawn from one sample of a study of circulating tumor DNA in untreated peripheral T-cell lymphoma. Profiled with immunoSEQ multiplex PCR; TCRdb holds only in-frame clones, not every one. The sample lists 2,000 to 2,500 clones, around three quarters occurring once. Sequencing was performed on tumor tissue. The receptors come from a human donor with peripheral T-cell lymphoma. The CDR3 runs from the conserved cysteine through the conserved F or W. Fields, in order: clone size, V gene, J gene, D gene, CDR3 length, CDR3 DNA, CDR3 protein. D genes are given only for firm matches. Some rows mark clone size as missing; the rest say once, few, many or name a class of expanded clone.

>NA|TRBV12-1|TRBJ2-7|NA|13
TGTGCCAGCAGGGGGAGAGGGGGCTACGAGCAGTACTTC
CASRGRGGYEQYF
>once|TRBV14|TRBJ1-2|NA|13
TGTGCCAGCAGCCAGACGGACTCCTATGGCTACACCTTC
CASSQTDSYGYTF
>NA|TRBV19|TRBJ2-6|NA|14
TGTGCCAGTAGTGAGTCAGGAGGGGCCAACGTCCTGACTTTC
CASSESGGANVLTF
>NA|TRBV11-3|TRBJ1-6|TRBD1|15
TGTGCCAGCAGCTTGTCACAGGGGATTGATTCACCCCTCCACTTT
CASSLSQGIDSPLHF
>NA|TRBV4-1|TRBJ2-4|TRBD1|17
TGCGCCAGCAGCCAAGGCCCGGGACAGCCAGCCAAAAACATTCAGTACTTC
CASSQGPGQPAKNIQYF
>NA|TRBV19|TRBJ2-1|NA|15
TGTGCCAGTAGTATATCCGCGGTCCGGGGCAATGAGCAGTTCTTC
CASSISAVRGNEQFF
>few|TRBV19|TRBJ2-1|NA|13
TGTGCCAGTAGTATGGGACGGGAGACTGAGCAGTTCTTC
CASSMGRETEQFF
>NA|TRBV22-1|TRBJ2-7|NA|15
TGTGCCAGCAGTGAAAAGGGTTGGATGAGCTACGAGCAGTACTTC
CASSEKGWMSYEQYF
>NA|TRBV6-8|TRBJ2-2|NA|16
TGTGCCAGCAGTTACCCGACAGGATTAGTCACCGGGGAGCTGTTTTTT
CASSYPTGLVTGELFF
>NA|TRBV6-8|TRBJ2-2|NA|14
TGTGCCAGCGCCATGGGGCTTCCTGCCGGGGAGCTGTTTTTT
CASAMGLPAGELFF
>NA|TRBV29-1|TRBJ2-2|TRBD1|13
TGCAGCGCAGACAGGGGTGTCACCGGGGAGCTGTTTTTT
CSADRGVTGELFF
>NA|TRBV11-3|TRBJ1-4|NA|14
TGTGCCAGCAGCTTTGACGGCTATAATGAAAAACTGTTTTTT
CASSFDGYNEKLFF
>NA|TRBV14|TRBJ1-2|NA|15
TGTGCCAGCAGCCAAGTAGCAGGCTGGAACTATGGCTACACCTTC
CASSQVAGWNYGYTF
>few|TRBV30|TRBJ2-2|TRBD2|15
TGTGCCTGGGGAGCGGGGATATCGAACACCGGGGAGCTGTTTTTT
CAWGAGISNTGELFF
>few|TRBV30|TRBJ1-3|NA|12
TGTGCCTTTGGGAACTCTGGAAACACCATATATTTT
CAFGNSGNTIYF
>NA|TRBV14|TRBJ2-1|NA|13
TGTGCCAGCAACCAAGCCCCTCGGAATGAGCAGTTCTTC
CASNQAPRNEQFF
>NA|TRBV30|TRBJ1-1|NA|12
TGTGCCTGGAGGGAAGTTGGTTCTGAAGCTTTCTTT
CAWREVGSEAFF
>NA|TRBV19|TRBJ1-1|TRBD1|15
TGTGCCAGTAGTAAGGGGACAGGGCTGAACACTGAAGCTTTCTTT
CASSKGTGLNTEAFF
>few|TRBV12-5|TRBJ1-1|NA|15
TGTGCTAGTGGTTTGGAAAGGAACTCGAACACTGAAGCTTTCTTT
CASGLERNSNTEAFF
>few|TRBV30|TRBJ1-5|NA|12
TGTGCCTGGAGTGGGTCGAATCAGCCCCAGCATTTT
CAWSGSNQPQHF
>NA|TRBV6-8|TRBJ2-2|NA|15
TGTGCCAGCAGTTTGGGCGATAGGAACACCGGGGAGCTGTTTTTT
CASSLGDRNTGELFF
>few|TRBV6-8|TRBJ1-1|NA|17
TGTGCCAGCAGTGTCCATTGGTCCAACAGTCAGAACACTGAAGCTTTCTTT
CASSVHWSNSQNTEAFF
>NA|TRBV4-1|TRBJ1-2|NA|16
TGCGCCAGCAGCCAAGATGAGAGAAGAGGCCTTTATGGCTACACCTTC
CASSQDERRGLYGYTF
>NA|TRBV5-1|TRBJ1-3|NA|14
TGCGCCAGCAGCCCGACAGTACCTGGAAACACCATATATTTT
CASSPTVPGNTIYF
>large|TRBV5-1|TRBJ2-5|TRBD2|14
TGCGCCAGCAGCTCCGGGACTAGCGGAGAGACCCAGTACTTC
CASSSGTSGETQYF
>NA|TRBV18|TRBJ2-2|NA|12
TGTGCCAGCTCACCACGTGGCGGGGAGCTGTTTTTT
CASSPRGGELFF
>NA|TRBV1|TRBJ2-3|NA|14
TGCGCCAGCAGCCAAGGCCGTAGCACAGATACGCAGTATTTT
CASSQGRSTDTQYF
>NA|TRBV29-1|TRBJ2-7|NA|12
TGCAGCGTCTACCGGGACAACCACGAGCAGTACTTC
CSVYRDNHEQYF
>few|TRBV19|TRBJ2-1|TRBD2|17
TGTGCCAGTACGGGGGAGGGGCAGTTTAGCTCCTACAATGAGCAGTTCTTC
CASTGEGQFSSYNEQFF
>NA|TRBV12-1|TRBJ1-1|NA|14
TGTGCCAGCAACTCTTGGGGGGTACTAGCTGAAGCTTTCTTT
CASNSWGVLAEAFF
>NA|TRBV29-1|TRBJ1-1|TRBD1|12
TGCAGCGTGGGACAGATGAACACTGAAGCTTTCTTT
CSVGQMNTEAFF
>NA|TRBV7-2|TRBJ1-1|NA|13
TGTGCCAGCAGCGGGGGGCGAGAAAAAGAAGCTTTCTTT
CASSGGREKEAFF
>few|TRBV19|TRBJ2-1|NA|12
TGTGCCAGTAGTATAGGAGGTGGTGAGCAGTTCTTC
CASSIGGGEQFF
>NA|TRBV10-1|TRBJ2-1|TRBD2|15
TGCGCCAGCAGTGACTCTAGCGGGAGGCCGGATGAGCAGTTCTTC
CASSDSSGRPDEQFF
>NA|TRBV15|TRBJ2-1|NA|16
TGTGCCACCAGCAGCCCGGAGTTAAGCTCCTACAATGAGCAGTTCTTC
CATSSPELSSYNEQFF
>NA|TRBV5-1|TRBJ2-3|NA|15
TGCGCCAGCTGCTACAGTACCTTCCCCACAGATACGCAGTATTTT
CASCYSTFPTDTQYF
>NA|TRBV7-7|TRBJ2-2|NA|16
TGTGCCAGCAGCTTAGTTGGGGGAGGAATCACCGGGGAGCTGTTTTTT
CASSLVGGGITGELFF
>NA|TRBV29-1|TRBJ1-4|NA|14
TGCAGCGTTACGCGGGGGGCATTTGGTGAAAAACTGTTTTTT
CSVTRGAFGEKLFF
>NA|TRBV6-8|TRBJ2-1|NA|14
TGTGCCAGCAGTTCTTTAGGCTCCTACAATGAGCAGTTCTTC
CASSSLGSYNEQFF
>NA|TRBV11-3|TRBJ2-3|NA|15
TGTGCCAGCAGCTCAAGCTACCGGTTCACGGATACGCAGTATTTT
CASSSSYRFTDTQYF
>NA|TRBV4-1|TRBJ1-4|NA|14
TGCGCCAGCAGCCAAGATCCGGTGGAGGAAAAACTGTTTTTT
CASSQDPVEEKLFF
>NA|TRBV11-3|TRBJ2-4|NA|17
TGTGCCAGCAGCTTAGTCCCGGCAGGAGGGAGCAAAAACATTCAGTACTTC
CASSLVPAGGSKNIQYF
>large|TRBV11-3|TRBJ1-1|NA|14
TGTGCCAGCAGCTCAGGACAGTCGAACACTGAAGCTTTCTTT
CASSSGQSNTEAFF
>few|TRBV19|TRBJ2-3|NA|15
TGTGCCACCAAGATATCGGGGTCTTGGACAGATACGCAGTATTTT
CATKISGSWTDTQYF
>few|TRBV10-2|TRBJ2-2|NA|16
TGCGCCAGCAGTGAGACGACCTTATCTGTCACCGGGGAGCTGTTTTTT
CASSETTLSVTGELFF
>NA|TRBV11-3|TRBJ2-5|TRBD1|15
TGTGCCAGCAGCTCATACAGGGGGCCCCAAGAGACCCAGTACTTC
CASSSYRGPQETQYF
>NA|TRBV27|TRBJ1-2|TRBD1|15
TGTGCCAGCAGTTCCAGGACAGGGGCCTACTATGGCTACACCTTC
CASSSRTGAYYGYTF
>NA|TRBV14|TRBJ1-2|NA|14
TGTGCCAGCAGATCGGGGTTGAAGGCGGGTGGCTACACCTTC
CASRSGLKAGGYTF
>NA|TRBV10-3|TRBJ2-3|NA|14
TGTGCCATCAGTGAGTCGACTCGGTTAGCTGAGCAGTATTTT
CAISESTRLAEQYF
>NA|TRBV11-3|TRBJ1-4|NA|14
TGTGCCAGCAGCTCGTTCGGAGAGACAGAAAAACTGTTTTTT
CASSSFGETEKLFF
>NA|TRBV12-5|TRBJ1-3|NA|14
TGTGCCGGCAAGGCGGCGAACTCTGGAAACACCATATATTTT
CAGKAANSGNTIYF
>NA|TRBV5-1|TRBJ2-3|NA|16
TGCGCCAGCAGCTTGGTTGGGCGGGGGCCCACAGATACGCAGTATTTT
CASSLVGRGPTDTQYF
>few|TRBV19|TRBJ1-6|NA|13
TGTGCCAGTAGTCCCGTCAATAATTCACCCCTCCACTTT
CASSPVNNSPLHF